The text below deals with one TCR beta chain. Its antigen is not known. One end of the junction varies from germline; a read error may be responsible. Unique molecular identifiers were built into the TCRbeta library. TCRdb re-called the PCR reads through MiXCR, storing one row per CDR3 protein. The sample has more than 120,000 distinct CDR3 sequences; 8% to 10% are singletons. This specimen belongs to a study of T-cell reconstitution after alpha-beta-depleted transplantation in children. Study-wide points: Expanded clones from the graft, numbering several hundred, reportedly supplied alpha-beta T cells about two months after transplant. T-cell counts and diversity were attributed mostly to newly produced T cells one year after transplant. TCRbeta diversity was high at day 60 in some patients (a result of surviving recipient T cells and thymic progenitors).

CDR1 and CDR2 from the germline V gene are DFQATT and SNEGSKA (reference sequence). CDR3 length equals 11 residues. The TCR comes from a female patient between 2 and 15 years old who had a stem cell transplant for congenital amegakaryocytic thrombocytopenia, so the T cells may come from the graft donor. This sample comprised PBMCs, mostly from graft donor cells, obtained 180 days after TCRalphabeta/CD19-depleted stem cell transplant. The V and J genes are TRBV20-1 and TRBJ2-5; D is unclear. CDR3 region: CSPHGKETQYF. CDR3 nucleotide sequence: TGCAGTCCTCACGGAAAAGAGACCCAGTACTTT.